These 27 T cell receptor beta chains were sequenced from one sample in a study of OX40 agonist ivuxolimab in advanced cancers. Assay used: immunoSEQ multiplex PCR; TCRdb lists only in-frame clones, some missing. There are some 43,000 clones in the sample; over 75% occur only once, and approximately 3.5% lies in the top ten. Material: CD4+ or CD8+ T cells sorted from blood, obtained in a trial of the OX40 agonist ivuxolimab. The source is an adult with an advanced solid tumor such as melanoma, head and neck, liver or kidney cancer.

The chain carries TRBV6-1 and TRBJ1-5, with D possibly TRBD1 on 5 matching bases. Germline CDR1 MNHNS, CDR2 SASEGT. CDR3 length: 13 amino acids. V dropped 8 bases and J dropped 0 bases, with 8 bases sitting between them. Here the CDR3 DNA reads TGTGCCAGCGGGGCAGTTAGCAATCAGCCCCAGCATTTT. Translating gives CASGAVSNQPQHF.

CDR3 in amino acids: CASSGGLAGVATDEQFF. The DNA of the CDR3 is TGTGCCAGTAGTGGCGGACTAGCGGGAGTAGCCACCGATGAGCAGTTCTTC. V is TRBV19 and J is TRBJ2-1; 13 bases fit TRBD2. Trimming took 5 bases from V and 8 from J; bases not matched to a gene: 12. Germline-derived CDR1 and CDR2 are LNHDA and SQIVND (reference sequence). CDR3 size: 17 residues.

This clone was counted once. This chain joins TRBV7-2 and TRBJ2-3; weak D call: TRBD2 (7 bases). Germline-derived CDR1 and CDR2 are SGHTA and FQGNSA. Trimming pared 4 bases from V and 3 bases from J, leaving 14 bases between. The CDR3 loop spans 15 amino acids. The CDR3 loop reads CASSSRRGLTDTQYF. DNA for the CDR3: TGTGCCAGCAGCTCCCGGCGGGGGCTGACAGATACGCAGTATTTT.

The chain employs TRBV2 and TRBJ1-2; 7 bases fit TRBD1. The CDR3 has 13 residues. Germline V gene sequence: CDR1 SNHLY, CDR2 FYNNEI. Unmatched junction bases numbered 4, after V lost 8 bases and J lost 1 base. The CDR3 DNA is TGTGCCAGCGAGGACAGGAATAACTATGGCTACACCTTC. Translated, it gives CASEDRNNYGYTF.

This clone has just one count. The gene calls are TRBV7-6 and TRBJ2-7, with 8 positions matching TRBD1. Germline V gene sequence: CDR1 SGHVS, CDR2 FNYEAQ. This CDR3 region has 14 residues. Trimming cost V 3 bases and J 6 bases; bases outside gene matches: 7. The CDR3 nucleotides read TGTGCCAGCAGCTTTGATGACAGGGGTCGCGAGCAGTACTTC. Its protein is CASSFDDRGREQYF.

This clone was seen just once. This chain links TRBV13 with TRBJ2-4; D is unclear. The CDR3 runs 18 residues. The germline CDR1 and CDR2 sequences are PRHDT and FYEKMQ (reference sequence). V lost 5 bases and J 0 bases, leaving 20 bases between the germline ends. The CDR3 sequence: CASSPGPSAPEAKNIQYF. The CDR3 nucleotides read TGTGCCAGCAGCCCCGGGCCCTCAGCTCCCGAAGCCAAAAACATTCAGTACTTC.

The genes are TRBV9 and TRBJ2-5, with D tentatively TRBD1 (6 bases). The length of the CDR3 is 15 residues. Germline CDR1 and CDR2: SGDLS and YYNGEE. The V end lost 0 bases, the J end lost 2 bases, and 11 bases lay between the germline ends. CDR3 loop: CASSVGTASQETQYF. The CDR3 nucleotides read TGTGCCAGCAGCGTAGGGACAGCGTCGCAAGAGACCCAGTACTTC.

The chain links TRBV7-2 to TRBJ1-6, with TRBD1 matching over 7 bases. The CDR3 length is 14 residues. The germline CDR1 and CDR2 sequences are SGHTA and FQGNSA. J was trimmed by 4 bases and V by 6 bases; bases with no gene match: 3. CDR3 sequence (DNA): TGTGCCAGCAGGACAGGGCCGTATAATTCACCCCTCCACTTT. It is translated as CASRTGPYNSPLHF.

The chain couples TRBV19 to TRBJ1-6; D possibly corresponds to TRBD1 (6 bases). V was cut by 4 bases and J by 7 bases, with 17 bases left in between. CDR1 and CDR2 (germline): LNHDA, SQIVND (reference sequence). This CDR3 comprises 16 residues. Here the CDR3 DNA reads TGTGCCAGTAGTAATCGGGGGACAACAACAAATTCACCCCTCCACTTT. Residues: CASSNRGTTTNSPLHF.

V usage is TRBV6-5 and J usage is TRBJ1-5; maybe TRBD1 (5 bases). Germline V lookup: CDR1 MNHEY, CDR2 SVGAGI. The CDR3 is made up of 14 amino acids. V lost 2 bases and J lost 3, with 8 bases in between. The CDR3 DNA reads TGTGCCAGCAGTTACCGGGACCTCAATCAGCCCCAGCATTTT. Protein product: CASSYRDLNQPQHF.

CDR3 DNA sequence: TGCGCCAGCAGCCAAGACCGAGACAGGGGGATCGACGAGCAGTACTTC. It codes for CASSQDRDRGIDEQYF. The chain employs TRBV4-3 and TRBJ2-7; 9 nucleotides match TRBD1. J was trimmed by 5 bases and V by 0 bases; bases with no gene match: 8. The germline V gene has CDR1 LGHNA and CDR2 YSLEER. CDR3 length: 16 amino acids.

This clone appeared a few times. The CDR3 DNA reads TGTGCCAGCAGCGACAGGGGTCGCCCCGGGGAGCTGTTTTTT. Translating gives CASSDRGRPGELFF. The chain combines TRBV11-1 with TRBJ2-2, with TRBD1 matching over 8 bases. The trim removed 5 bases at V and 6 bases at J, leaving 5 bases unmatched. This CDR3 is 14 amino acids long. Germline values: CDR1 SGHAT, CDR2 FQDESV (reference sequence).

The V and J genes are TRBV19 and TRBJ2-1; TRBD2 matches at 10 bases. Looked up from germline, CDR1 is LNHDA and CDR2 is SQIVND (reference sequence). Unmatched junction bases numbered 4, after V lost 6 bases and J lost 2 bases. This CDR3 comprises 15 residues. The CDR3 sequence is CASSRAGGPYNEQFF. In nucleotides, the CDR3 is TGTGCCAGTAGCAGAGCGGGAGGGCCCTACAATGAGCAGTTCTTC.

The chain couples TRBV5-1 to TRBJ2-7; D unclear. Looked up from germline, CDR1 is SGHRS and CDR2 is YFSETQ. Deletions cut 3 bases from V and 3 bases from J, with 16 bases between. This CDR3 is built from 15 residues. CDR3 in amino acids: CASSSLTASFYEQYF. The CDR3 bases are TGCGCCAGCAGCTCGCTGACGGCATCGTTCTACGAGCAGTACTTC.

Worth noting for this clone: The sample contains more than one DNA sequence encoding this CDR3. The chain combines TRBV7-2 with TRBJ2-3; 15 nucleotides line up with TRBD2. The CDR3 extends over 15 amino acids. Trimming cost V 4 bases and J 4 bases; bases outside gene matches: 0. Germline V gene lookup returns CDR1 SGHTA and CDR2 FQGNSA. CDR3 sequence (DNA): TGTGCCAGCAGCTGGACTAGCGGGGGGGCAGATACGCAGTATTTT. Translation: CASSWTSGGADTQYF.

This clone was counted a few times. This chain uses TRBV11-2 with TRBJ2-5; the D gene is possibly TRBD1 (5 bases). The CDR3 spans 14 residues. The V gene's germline CDR1 is SGHAT and CDR2 FQNNGV. Trimming removed 6 bases from V and 2 bases from J, with 13 bases in between. As DNA, the CDR3 is TGTGCCAGCAGACCCCCGGCAGGGCAAGAGACCCAGTACTTC. It yields the protein CASRPPAGQETQYF.

This chain links TRBV5-1 with TRBJ1-4; maybe TRBD1 (6 bases). Germline CDR1 is SGHRS and CDR2 is YFSETQ. V shed 4 bases and J shed 2 bases, with 12 bases lying between them. There are 15 residues in the CDR3. CDR3 residues: CASSVKQGTNEKLFF. The CDR3 region has the DNA TGCGCCAGCAGCGTGAAACAGGGTACTAATGAAAAACTGTTTTTT.

The V and J genes are TRBV19 and TRBJ1-1, with a weak D call TRBD1 (5 bases). The CDR3 contains 16 residues. Trimming took 7 bases from V and 2 from J, leaving 20 bases between them. Germline V CDR1 and CDR2: LNHDA, SQIVND (reference sequence). CDR3 DNA sequence: TGTGCCAGTAACCCAATCTCGGGGGAAACAAACACTGAAGCTTTCTTT. Its translation: CASNPISGETNTEAFF.

The V and J genes are TRBV11-3 and TRBJ2-7, with 7 nucleotides matching TRBD1. V lost 5 bases and J lost 0; bases outside the gene matches: 4. CDR1 is SGHNT, CDR2 YENEEA, per germline. The CDR3 runs 14 residues. The CDR3 coding sequence is TGTGCCAGCAGCGTGGGACAGAGCTCCTACGAGCAGTACTTC. It yields the protein CASSVGQSSYEQYF.

With respect to this clone: One end of the junction varies from germline; a read error may be responsible. This sequence joins TRBV7-2 and TRBJ1-1; TRBD1 is a possible D gene (6 bases). The CDR3 covers 15 residues. Germline CDR1 reads SGHTA; CDR2 reads FQGNSA. DNA for the CDR3: TGTGCCAGCAGCTTAGTAGGGGGGCTGAATACTGAAGCTTTCTTT. As protein: CASSLVGGLNTEAFF.

The gene calls are TRBV7-2 and TRBJ1-3, with 10 bases identical to TRBD1. This CDR3 comprises 16 residues. Looked up from germline, CDR1 is SGHTA and CDR2 is FQGNSA. Trimming at V came to 3 bases and at J to 2 bases, leaving 4 bases not matched to a gene. In DNA, the CDR3 is TGTGCCAGCAGCTTGGACGGGACAGGGGCTGGAAACACCATATATTTT. Translating gives CASSLDGTGAGNTIYF.

This clone was seen a few times. J is TRBJ2-7 and V is TRBV28, with TRBD1 matching over 9 bases. V lost 6 bases and J lost 3; bases outside the gene matches: 9. Germline V gene lookup returns CDR1 MDHEN and CDR2 SYDVKM. The CDR3 extends over 15 amino acids. This chain's CDR3 is CASRGRDRVIYEQYF. The CDR3 DNA follows: TGTGCCAGCAGGGGACGGGACAGGGTTATCTACGAGCAGTACTTC.

The CDR3 DNA reads as TGTGCCAGCAGCCCCTCCCTTAGGTTCCAAGAGACCCAGTACTTC. Protein: CASSPSLRFQETQYF. The chain recombines TRBV5-5 with TRBJ2-5; D gene ambiguous. The CDR3 consists of 15 residues. Trimming removed 4 bases from V and 1 base from J, with 14 bases in between. Germline loops: CDR1 SGHKS, CDR2 YYEKEE (reference sequence).

The V gene is TRBV19, the J gene TRBJ2-1, with 9 bases matching TRBD1. This CDR3 spans 14 amino acids. The V segment lost 10 bases and the J segment 7 bases; nucleotides outside the gene matches: 11. Per the germline V gene, CDR1 is LNHDA and CDR2 is SQIVND (reference sequence). CDR3 DNA sequence: TGTGCCACGACGCCGGGACAGGGACGGAATGAGCAGTTCTTC. Translated: CATTPGQGRNEQFF.

The chain couples TRBV5-1 to TRBJ1-2; the match to TRBD1 covers 7 bases. The CDR3 totals 13 residues. V shed 0 bases and J 6 bases; nucleotides not matched to a gene: 2. CDR1 SGHRS and CDR2 YFSETQ come from the germline V gene. The CDR3 region is CASSLGGQNGYTF. The CDR3 DNA follows: TGCGCCAGCAGCTTGGGGGGACAGAATGGCTACACCTTC. Combining the CDR3 with reference TRBV5-1 and TRBJ1-2 gives the whole variable domain KAGVTQTPRYLIKTRGQQVTLSCSPISGHRSVSWYQQTPGQGLQFLFEYFSETQRNKGNFPGRFSGRQFSNSRSEMNVSTLELGDSALYLCASSLGGQNGYTFGSGTRLTVV.

This chain uses TRBV15 with TRBJ1-6; D might be TRBD1 (5 bases). The CDR3 has 16 residues. CDR1 LNHNV and CDR2 YYDKDF come from the germline V gene (reference sequence). The V gene lost 0 bases and the J gene lost 3 bases, with 9 bases spanning the gap. The DNA for the CDR3 is TGTGCCACCAGCAGAGATGACAGAAGCTATAATTCACCCCTCCACTTT. Its protein product is CATSRDDRSYNSPLHF.

This sequence joins TRBV28 and TRBJ2-2, with 7 bases fitting TRBD2. The CDR3 spans 19 residues. V trimming: 2 bases; J trimming: 0 bases; junction bases outside the gene matches: 12. Germline CDR1 is MDHEN and CDR2 is SYDVKM. Written as DNA, the CDR3 is TGTGCCAGCAGTTTACCCCCGGGGGGAGGCTACGCGAACACCGGGGAGCTGTTTTTT. Translating it yields CASSLPPGGGYANTGELFF.